This TCR beta chain comes out of a study of blood T cells in healthy people across ages. Germline CDR1 SGHTA, CDR2 FQGNSA. J gave up 7 bases and V 2 bases, and 4 bases lay outside the gene matches. This CDR3 has 14 amino acids. For the second PCR, which ran for roughly 6 to 12 cycles, a sample-barcoded 5' primer and a J-beta primer mix were used. TCRdb independently ran MiXCR on the 5' RACE reads; one entry per CDR3 protein. The sample includes over 1,500,000 distinct CDR3 sequences, approximately 39% of them seen just once. The chain is built from TRBV7-2 and TRBJ1-2; 10 nucleotides align to TRBD1. Specimen: blood. The receptor was derived from a human donor in good health. Written as DNA, the CDR3 is TGTGCCAGCAGCTTAAAAGGGACAGGGGCTGGCTACACCTTC. It codes for CASSLKGTGAGYTF.